This T cell receptor (beta chain) was obtained from a study of OX40 agonist ivuxolimab in advanced cancers. Whole-study context: From 23 to 79 years was the age range, with a mean of roughly 64 years, and over 70% were male.

With regard to this clone: Its antigen is unidentified.

Sequencing was performed with immunoSEQ multiplex PCR; in TCRdb, only in-frame clones are kept and a portion is missing. The data hold approximately 75,000 clones, with 75% to 85% observed a single time. V trimming: 5 bases; J trimming: 9 bases; junction bases outside the gene matches: 2. Germline V gives CDR1 GTSNPN, CDR2 SVGIG (reference sequence). This CDR3 spans 13 amino acids. Study outcomes and limitations: There was clonal expansion of CD4+ and CD8+ blood T cells by week 6 at 0.1 to 3.0 mg/kg. Mean expanded clone counts were higher in CD8+ than CD4+ T cells. Near-lowest levels of clonal expansion characterized partial responders at 0.1-3.0 mg/kg.

The specimen comprised CD4+ or CD8+ T cells sorted from blood, sampled in a trial of the OX40 agonist ivuxolimab. This TCR was recovered from an adult with an advanced solid tumor such as melanoma, head and neck, liver or kidney cancer. The chain is built from TRBV30 and TRBJ2-2; the match to TRBD2 covers 14 bases. In DNA, the CDR3 is TGTGCCTGGGGGACTAGCGGGAGATGGGAGCTGTTTTTT. It specifies CAWGTSGRWELFF.